This T cell receptor beta chain appears in the sequencing data of a study of T cells in localized non-small cell lung cancer. Sequencing used immunoSEQ multiplex PCR; TCRdb keeps in-frame clones, though not all of them. The data show tens of thousands of clones, roughly 75% seen once. The table lists this clone with a few counts. Its antigen is currently unknown. General study findings and limits: Uninvolved adjacent lung showed peak T cell clonality, exceeding tumor. Longer overall survival associated with higher blood T cell density; shorter survival with higher adjacent-lung clonality. Appearance in adjacent lung was seen for a median about 58 of the top 100 tumor clones.

The trim removed 7 bases at V and 2 bases at J, leaving 6 bases unmatched. CDR1 is MNHNY, CDR2 SVGAGI, per germline (reference sequence). The CDR3 consists of 15 residues. This material consisted of peripheral blood, taken before any cancer treatment. The clonotype comes from a male donor aged 60 or over with stage II squamous cell lung carcinoma. V usage is TRBV6-6 and J usage is TRBJ1-5, with 9 bases identical to TRBD1. The CDR3 protein is CASTLDRGRNQPQHF. For the CDR3, the DNA is TGTGCCAGCACTCTGGACAGGGGCCGCAATCAGCCCCAGCATTTT.